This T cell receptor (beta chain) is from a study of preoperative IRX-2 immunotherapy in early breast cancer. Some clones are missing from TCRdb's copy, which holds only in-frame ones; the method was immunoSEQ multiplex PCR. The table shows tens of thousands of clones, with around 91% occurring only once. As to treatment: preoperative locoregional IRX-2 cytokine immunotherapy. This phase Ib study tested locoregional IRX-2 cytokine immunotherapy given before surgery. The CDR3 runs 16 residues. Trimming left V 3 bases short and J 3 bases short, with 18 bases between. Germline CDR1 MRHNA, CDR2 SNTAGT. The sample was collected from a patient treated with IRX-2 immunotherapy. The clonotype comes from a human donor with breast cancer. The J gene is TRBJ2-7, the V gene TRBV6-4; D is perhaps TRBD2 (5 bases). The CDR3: CASSELLVVILYEQYF. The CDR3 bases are TGTGCCAGCAGTGAATTACTAGTAGTGATACTCTACGAGCAGTACTTC.